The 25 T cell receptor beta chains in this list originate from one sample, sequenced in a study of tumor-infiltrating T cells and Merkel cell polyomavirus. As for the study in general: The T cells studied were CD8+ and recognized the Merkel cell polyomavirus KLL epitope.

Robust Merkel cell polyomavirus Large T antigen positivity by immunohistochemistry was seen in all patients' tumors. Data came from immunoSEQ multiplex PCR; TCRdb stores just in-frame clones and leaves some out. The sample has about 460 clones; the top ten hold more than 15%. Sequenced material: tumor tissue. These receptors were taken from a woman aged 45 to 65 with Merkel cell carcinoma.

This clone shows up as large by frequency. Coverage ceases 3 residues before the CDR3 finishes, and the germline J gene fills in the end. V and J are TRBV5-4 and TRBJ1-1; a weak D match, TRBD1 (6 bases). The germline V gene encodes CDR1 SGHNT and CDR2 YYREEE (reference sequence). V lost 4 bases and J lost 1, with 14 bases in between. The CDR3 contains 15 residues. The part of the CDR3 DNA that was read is TGTGCCAGCAGCAAAACCGGGACATCGAACACTGAA. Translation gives CASSKTGTSNTE. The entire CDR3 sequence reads CASSKTGTSNTEAFF.

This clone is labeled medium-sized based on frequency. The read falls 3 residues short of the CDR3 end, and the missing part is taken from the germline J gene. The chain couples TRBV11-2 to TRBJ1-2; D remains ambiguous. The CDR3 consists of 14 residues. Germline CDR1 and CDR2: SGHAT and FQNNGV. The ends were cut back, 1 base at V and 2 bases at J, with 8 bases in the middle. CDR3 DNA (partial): TGTGCCAGCAGCTTAGTCCGGGGAAACTATGGC. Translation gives CASSLVRGNYG. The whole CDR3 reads CASSLVRGNYGYTF.

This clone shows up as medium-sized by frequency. The sequenced CDR3 bases are TGTGCCAGCAGCGCAGCGGGACTAGCGAGGAATGAG. Translating it yields CASSAAGLARNE. The full CDR3 protein reads CASSAAGLARNEQFF. This chain links TRBV9 with TRBJ2-1; 10 nucleotides line up with TRBD2. The sequence runs out 3 residues before the end of the CDR3; the remainder is reconstructed from the germline J gene. The CDR3 is 15 amino acids. From germline, CDR1 is SGDLS and CDR2 YYNGEE. J was trimmed by 7 bases and V by 3 bases; bases with no gene match: 7. The whole variable domain, filled in from reference TRBV9 and TRBJ2-1, reads DSGVTQTPKHLITATGQRVTLRCSPRSGDLSVYWYQQSLDQGLQFLIQYYNGEERAKGNILERFSAQQFPDLHSELNLSSLELGDSALYFCASSAAGLARNEQFFGPGTRLTVL.

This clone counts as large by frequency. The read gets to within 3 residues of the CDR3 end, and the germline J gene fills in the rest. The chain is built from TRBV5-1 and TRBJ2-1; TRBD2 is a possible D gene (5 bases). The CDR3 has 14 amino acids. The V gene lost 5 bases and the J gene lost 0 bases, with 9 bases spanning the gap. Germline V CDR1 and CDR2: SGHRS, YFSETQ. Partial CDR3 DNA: TGCGCCAGCAGGGACTCGGGCTCCTACAATGAG. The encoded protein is CASRDSGSYNE. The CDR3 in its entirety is CASRDSGSYNEQFF.

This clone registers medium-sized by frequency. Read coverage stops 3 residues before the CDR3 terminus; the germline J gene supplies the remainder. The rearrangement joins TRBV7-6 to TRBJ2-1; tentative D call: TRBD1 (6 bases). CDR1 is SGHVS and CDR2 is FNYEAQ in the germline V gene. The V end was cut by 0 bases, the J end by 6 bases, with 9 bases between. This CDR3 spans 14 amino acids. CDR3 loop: CASSLAPQGNEQFF. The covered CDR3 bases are TGTGCCAGCAGCTTAGCGCCACAGGGCAATGAG.

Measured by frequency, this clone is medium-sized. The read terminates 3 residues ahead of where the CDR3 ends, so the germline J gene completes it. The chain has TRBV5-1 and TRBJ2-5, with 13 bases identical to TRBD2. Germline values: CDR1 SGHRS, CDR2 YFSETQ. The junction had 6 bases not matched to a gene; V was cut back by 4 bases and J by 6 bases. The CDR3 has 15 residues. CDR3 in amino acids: CASSPGTSGEQTQYF. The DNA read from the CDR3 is TGCGCCAGCAGCCCCGGGACTAGCGGGGAACAGACC.

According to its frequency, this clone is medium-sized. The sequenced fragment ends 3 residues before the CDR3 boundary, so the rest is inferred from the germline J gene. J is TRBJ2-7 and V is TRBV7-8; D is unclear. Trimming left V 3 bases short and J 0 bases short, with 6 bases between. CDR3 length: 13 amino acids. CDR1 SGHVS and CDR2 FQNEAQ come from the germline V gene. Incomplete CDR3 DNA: TGTGCCAGCAGCTTCAGTGCCTCCTACGAG. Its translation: CASSFSASYE. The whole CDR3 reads CASSFSASYEQYF. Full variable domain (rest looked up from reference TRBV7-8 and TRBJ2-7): GAGVSQSPRYKVAKRGQDVALRCDPISGHVSLFWYQQALGQGPEFLTYFQNEAQLDKSGLPSDRFFAERPEGSVSTLKIQRTQQEDSAVYLCASSFSASYEQYFGPGTRLTVT.

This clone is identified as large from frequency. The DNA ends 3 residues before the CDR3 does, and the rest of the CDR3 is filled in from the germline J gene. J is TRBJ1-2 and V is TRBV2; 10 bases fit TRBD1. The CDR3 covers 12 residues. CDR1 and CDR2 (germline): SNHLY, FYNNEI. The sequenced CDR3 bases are TGTGCCAGCAGGACAGGGGGCTTGGGC. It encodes CASRTGGLG. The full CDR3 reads CASRTGGLGYTF.

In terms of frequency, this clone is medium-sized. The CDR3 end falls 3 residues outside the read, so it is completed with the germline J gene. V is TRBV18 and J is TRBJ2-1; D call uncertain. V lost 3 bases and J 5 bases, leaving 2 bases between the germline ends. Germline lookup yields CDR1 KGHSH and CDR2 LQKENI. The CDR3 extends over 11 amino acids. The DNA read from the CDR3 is TGTGCCAGCTCACCTAACAATGAG. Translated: CASSPNNE. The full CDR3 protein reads CASSPNNEQFF.

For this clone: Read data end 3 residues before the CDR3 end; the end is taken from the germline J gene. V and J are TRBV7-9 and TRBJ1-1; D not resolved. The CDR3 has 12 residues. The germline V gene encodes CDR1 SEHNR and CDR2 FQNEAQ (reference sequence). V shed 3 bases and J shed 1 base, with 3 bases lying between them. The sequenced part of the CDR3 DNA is TGTGCCAGCAGCTTCGGGAACACTGAA. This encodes CASSFGNTE. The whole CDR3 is CASSFGNTEAFF.

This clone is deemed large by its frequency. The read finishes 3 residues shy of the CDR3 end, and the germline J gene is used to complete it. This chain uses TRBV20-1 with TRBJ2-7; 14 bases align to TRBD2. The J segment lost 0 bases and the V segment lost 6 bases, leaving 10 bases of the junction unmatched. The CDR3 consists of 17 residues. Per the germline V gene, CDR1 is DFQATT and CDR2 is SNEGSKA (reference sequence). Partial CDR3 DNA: TGCAGTGCAATAGGGACTAGCGGGGGACTTAGCTCCTACGAG. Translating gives CSAIGTSGGLSSYE. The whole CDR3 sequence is CSAIGTSGGLSSYEQYF.

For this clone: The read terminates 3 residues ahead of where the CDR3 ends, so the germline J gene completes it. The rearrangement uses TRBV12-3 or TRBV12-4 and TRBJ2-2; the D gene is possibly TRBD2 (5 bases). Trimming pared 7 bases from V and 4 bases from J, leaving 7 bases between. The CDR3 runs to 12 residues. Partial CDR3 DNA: TGTGCCAGCACCGCGGGCACCGGGGAG. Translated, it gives CASTAGTGE. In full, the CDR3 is CASTAGTGELFF.

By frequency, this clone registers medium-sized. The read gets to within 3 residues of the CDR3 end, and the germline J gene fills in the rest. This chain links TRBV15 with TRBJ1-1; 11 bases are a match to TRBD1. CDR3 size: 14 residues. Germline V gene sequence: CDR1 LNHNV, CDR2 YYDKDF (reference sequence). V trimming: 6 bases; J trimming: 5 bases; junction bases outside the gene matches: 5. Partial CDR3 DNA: TGTGCCACCAGGCTGGACAGGGGGCGGACTGAA. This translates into CATRLDRGRTE. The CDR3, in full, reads CATRLDRGRTEAFF. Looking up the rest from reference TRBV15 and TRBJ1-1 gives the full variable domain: DAMVIQNPRYQVTQFGKPVTLSCSQTLNHNVMYWYQQKSSQAPKLLFHYYDKDFNNEADTPDNFQSRRPNTSFCFLDIRSPGLGDTAMYLCATRLDRGRTEAFFGQGTRLTVV.

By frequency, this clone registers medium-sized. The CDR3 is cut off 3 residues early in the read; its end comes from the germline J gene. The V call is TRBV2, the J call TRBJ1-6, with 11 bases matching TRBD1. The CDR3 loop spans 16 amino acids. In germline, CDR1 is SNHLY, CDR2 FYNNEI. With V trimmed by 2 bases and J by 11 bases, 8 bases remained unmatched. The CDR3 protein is CASSEFSGQGVAPLHF. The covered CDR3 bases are TGTGCCAGCAGTGAATTCTCGGGACAGGGGGTGGCACCC.

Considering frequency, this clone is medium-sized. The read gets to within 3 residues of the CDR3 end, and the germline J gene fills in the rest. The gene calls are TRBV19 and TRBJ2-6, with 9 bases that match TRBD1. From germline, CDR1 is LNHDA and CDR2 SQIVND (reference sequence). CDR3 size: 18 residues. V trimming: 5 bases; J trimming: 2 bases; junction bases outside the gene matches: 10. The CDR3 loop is CASSFRGQGGAGANVLTF. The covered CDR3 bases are TGTGCCAGTAGTTTTAGGGGACAGGGAGGGGCTGGGGCCAACGTC.

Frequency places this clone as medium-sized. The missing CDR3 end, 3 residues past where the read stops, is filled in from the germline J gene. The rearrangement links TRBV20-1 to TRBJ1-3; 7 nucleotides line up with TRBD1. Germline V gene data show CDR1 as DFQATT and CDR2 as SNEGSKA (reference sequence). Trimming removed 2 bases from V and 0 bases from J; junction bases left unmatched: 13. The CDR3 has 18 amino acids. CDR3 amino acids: CSARMPGQVAYSGNTIYF. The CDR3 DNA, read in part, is TGCAGTGCTAGAATGCCCGGACAGGTTGCCTACTCTGGAAACACC.

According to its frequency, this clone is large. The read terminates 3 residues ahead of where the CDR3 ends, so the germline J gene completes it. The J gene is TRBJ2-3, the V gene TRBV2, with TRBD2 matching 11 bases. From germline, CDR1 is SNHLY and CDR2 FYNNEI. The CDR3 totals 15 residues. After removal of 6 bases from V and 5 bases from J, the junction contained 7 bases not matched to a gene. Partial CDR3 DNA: TGTGCCAGCAGCGACACTAGCGGGGGAAGAGATACG. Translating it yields CASSDTSGGRDT. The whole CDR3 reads CASSDTSGGRDTQYF.

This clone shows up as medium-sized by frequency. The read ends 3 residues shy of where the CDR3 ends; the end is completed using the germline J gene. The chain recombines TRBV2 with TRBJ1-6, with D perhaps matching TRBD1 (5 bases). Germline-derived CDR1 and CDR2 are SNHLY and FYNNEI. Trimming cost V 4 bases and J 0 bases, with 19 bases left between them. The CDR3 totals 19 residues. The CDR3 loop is CASSGHLISGSSYNSPLHF. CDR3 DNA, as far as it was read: TGTGCCAGCAGTGGACATTTGATTTCAGGGAGCTCCTATAATTCACCC.

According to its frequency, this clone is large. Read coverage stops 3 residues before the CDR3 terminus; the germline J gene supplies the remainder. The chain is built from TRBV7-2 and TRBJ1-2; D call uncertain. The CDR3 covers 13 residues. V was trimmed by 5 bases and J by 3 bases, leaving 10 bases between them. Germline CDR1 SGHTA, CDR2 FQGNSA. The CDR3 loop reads CASSPQEDYGYTF. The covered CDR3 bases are TGTGCCAGCAGCCCCCAAGAGGACTATGGC.

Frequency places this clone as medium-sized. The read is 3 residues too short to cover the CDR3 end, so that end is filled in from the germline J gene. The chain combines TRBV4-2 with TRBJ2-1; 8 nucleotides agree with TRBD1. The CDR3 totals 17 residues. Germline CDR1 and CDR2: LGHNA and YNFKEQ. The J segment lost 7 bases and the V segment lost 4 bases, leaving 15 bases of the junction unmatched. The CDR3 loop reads CASSPALGTGGGNEQFF. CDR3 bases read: TGTGCCAGCAGCCCAGCCCTGGGGACAGGAGGGGGGAATGAG.

The sequenced CDR3 bases are TGTGCCAGTAGTATGGGGGCGGGGGAAGAGACC. Amino acid sequence: CASSMGAGEET. The full CDR3 protein is CASSMGAGEETQYF. The rearrangement joins TRBV19 to TRBJ2-5; D may be TRBD2 (7 bases). The read falls 3 residues short of the CDR3 end, and the missing part is taken from the germline J gene. Germline CDR1 LNHDA, CDR2 SQIVND (reference sequence). The germline V and J ends were trimmed by 3 bases and 3 bases, with 11 bases remaining between them. The CDR3 extends over 14 amino acids.

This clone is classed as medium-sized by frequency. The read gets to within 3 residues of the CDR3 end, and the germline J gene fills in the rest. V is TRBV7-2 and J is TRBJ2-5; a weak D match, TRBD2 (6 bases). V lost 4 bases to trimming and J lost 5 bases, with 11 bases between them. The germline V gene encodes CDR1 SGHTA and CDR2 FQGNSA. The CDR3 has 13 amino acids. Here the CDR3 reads CASSSAGSETQYF. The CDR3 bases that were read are TGTGCCAGCAGCTCCGCGGGGTCGGAGACC.

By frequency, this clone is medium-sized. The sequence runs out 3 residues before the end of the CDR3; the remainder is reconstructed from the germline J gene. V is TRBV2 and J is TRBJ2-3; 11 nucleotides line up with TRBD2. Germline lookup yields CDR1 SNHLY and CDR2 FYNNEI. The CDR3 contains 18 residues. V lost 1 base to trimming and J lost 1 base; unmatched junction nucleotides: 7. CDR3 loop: CASSEGSSGRIGTDTQYF. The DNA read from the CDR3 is TGTGCCAGCAGTGAAGGGTCTAGCGGGAGGATTGGCACAGATACG. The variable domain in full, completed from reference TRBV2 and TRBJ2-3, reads EPEVTQTPSHQVTQMGQEVILRCVPISNHLYFYWYRQILGQKVEFLVSFYNNEISEKSEIFDDQFSVERPDGSNFTLKIRSTKLEDSAMYFCASSEGSSGRIGTDTQYFGPGTRLTVL.

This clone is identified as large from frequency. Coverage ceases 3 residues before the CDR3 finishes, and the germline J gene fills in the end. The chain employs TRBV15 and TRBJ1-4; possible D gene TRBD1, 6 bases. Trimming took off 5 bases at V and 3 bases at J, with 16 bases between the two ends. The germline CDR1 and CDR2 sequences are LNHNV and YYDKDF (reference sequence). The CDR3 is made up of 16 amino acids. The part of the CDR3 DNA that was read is TGTGCCACCAGCTTGAGGAGGGGGTTCCCTAATGAAAAA. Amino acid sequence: CATSLRRGFPNEK. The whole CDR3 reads CATSLRRGFPNEKLFF.

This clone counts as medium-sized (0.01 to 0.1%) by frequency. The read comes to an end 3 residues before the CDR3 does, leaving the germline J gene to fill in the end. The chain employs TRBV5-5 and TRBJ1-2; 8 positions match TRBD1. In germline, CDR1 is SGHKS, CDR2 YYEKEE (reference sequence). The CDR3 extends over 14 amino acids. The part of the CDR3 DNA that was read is TGTGCCAGCAGCTTGTCAGGGGGCGCGGAAGGC. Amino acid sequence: CASSLSGGAEG. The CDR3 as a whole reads CASSLSGGAEGYTF.